These 32 T cell receptor beta chains share one sample of origin, sequenced in a study of T cells in women clearing cervical HPV infection. Measured with immunoSEQ multiplex PCR; TCRdb has only the in-frame clones, and not every one. The sample has approximately 24,000 clones. Sample: blood buffy coat. These receptors all stem from a woman aged 18 to 75 with a cervical HPV16 infection that either progressed to CIN3+ or cleared (not recorded which).

As to this clone: The read ends 3 residues early relative to the CDR3; the germline J gene fills the gap. V is TRBV20-1 and J is TRBJ1-3; D gene uncertain. Per germline, CDR1 DFQATT and CDR2 SNEGSKA (reference sequence). CDR3 length: 14 residues. Trimming removed 3 bases from V and 0 bases from J, with 9 bases in between. This CDR3 reads CSARTEDSGNTIYF. CDR3 DNA (partial): TGCAGTGCTAGGACTGAAGACTCTGGAAACACC.

Concerning this clone: The read terminates 3 residues ahead of where the CDR3 ends, so the germline J gene completes it. The V call is TRBV6-1, the J call TRBJ1-1; tentative D call: TRBD1 (6 bases). The CDR3 is made up of 14 amino acids. Deletions cut 4 bases from V and 6 bases from J, with 15 bases between. Germline V gives CDR1 MNHNS, CDR2 SASEGT. The CDR3 region is CASSGNRVSAEAFF. CDR3 DNA, as far as it was read: TGTGCCAGCAGTGGCAACAGGGTAAGCGCTGAA.

A word on this clone: A read error may account for a junction end that differs from germline. With the read ending 3 residues before the CDR3 end, the germline J gene is used to fill in that end. The rearrangement uses TRBV7-3 and TRBJ2-2; 11 bases fit TRBD2. Germline V lookup: CDR1 SGHTA, CDR2 FQGTGA. The CDR3 is 15 residues long. The CDR3 sequence is CASSLGLAGTRELFF. The sequenced CDR3 bases are TGTGCCAGCAGCTTAGGACTAGCGGGCACCAGGGAG.

In the case of this clone: The read terminates 3 residues ahead of where the CDR3 ends, so the germline J gene completes it. V gene TRBV30 combines with J gene TRBJ2-2; TRBD1 might be the D (5 bases). Germline assignment: CDR1 GTSNPN and CDR2 SVGIG (reference sequence). Trimming took off 0 bases at V and 0 bases at J, with 5 bases between the two ends. This CDR3 is 14 amino acids long. The chain's CDR3 is CAWSVTANTGELFF. The CDR3 DNA, read in part, is TGTGCCTGGAGTGTGACAGCGAACACCGGGGAG.

Of note for this clone: The sequenced fragment ends 3 residues before the CDR3 boundary, so the rest is inferred from the germline J gene. This chain uses TRBV19 with TRBJ1-1; D might be TRBD1 (5 bases). The length of the CDR3 is 16 residues. Germline V CDR1 and CDR2: LNHDA, SQIVND (reference sequence). Partial CDR3 DNA: TGTGCCTCATTGGGGACTAGCGCACCTAGCACAGATACG. Encoded protein: CASLGTSAPSTDT. The whole CDR3 sequence reads CASLGTSAPSTDTAFF.

Remarks on this clone: The CDR3 end lies 3 residues beyond the end of the read and is filled in from the germline J gene. The chain links TRBV7-9 to TRBJ1-2; D ambiguous. V lost 0 bases and J lost 5, with 7 bases in between. This CDR3 comprises 13 residues. In germline, CDR1 is SEHNR, CDR2 FQNEAQ (reference sequence). This CDR3 is CASSLARGYGYTF. The DNA read from the CDR3 is TGTGCCAGCAGCTTAGCGAGAGGGTATGGC.

The CDR3 spells CSASRTGLYEQYF. Incomplete CDR3 DNA: TGCAGTGCTAGCAGGACAGGTTTATACGAG. V gene TRBV20-1 combines with J gene TRBJ2-7, with 7 nucleotides matching TRBD1. The CDR3 extends 3 residues past the end of the read, so its final part is completed from the germline J gene. Germline V gene lookup returns CDR1 DFQATT and CDR2 SNEGSKA (reference sequence). The CDR3 extends over 13 amino acids. With 3 bases clipped from V and 4 bases from J, the junction kept 6 bases outside the gene matches.

About this clone itself: A read error may produce the germline difference seen at one junction end. This CDR3 is also generated by other DNA sequences in the sample. CDR3 in amino acids: CASSGAAGTGGNTIYF. The sequenced CDR3 bases are TGTGCCAGCAGTGGCGCGGCCGGGACTGGTGGGAACACA. The V call is TRBV6-1, the J call TRBJ1-3; D perhaps matches TRBD1 (5 bases). The read stops 3 residues short of the end of the CDR3; the missing end is completed from the germline J gene. Germline CDR1 MNHNS, CDR2 SASEGT. The CDR3 totals 16 residues.

About this clone: The read is 3 residues too short to cover the CDR3 end, so that end is filled in from the germline J gene. The chain joins TRBV20-1 to TRBJ2-5; TRBD2 matches at 15 bases. J lost 5 bases, V lost 2 bases, and 12 bases had no gene match. The CDR3 sequence is 18 residues long. Looked up from germline, CDR1 is DFQATT and CDR2 is SNEGSKA (reference sequence). Partial CDR3 DNA: TGCAGTGCTAGATCCCTAGGACTAGCGGGGGGGAGGTGGGAGACC. Its translation is CSARSLGLAGGRWET. The entire CDR3 reads CSARSLGLAGGRWETQYF.

In regard to this clone: The CDR3 is cut off 3 residues early in the read; its end comes from the germline J gene. The chain couples TRBV6-2 or TRBV6-3 to TRBJ2-7; 10 bases map to TRBD1. Germline assignment: CDR1 MNHEY and CDR2 SVGEGT. The V gene end was trimmed by 7 bases and the J gene end by 5 bases; junction bases not matched to a gene: 14. CDR3 length: 16 residues. CDR3 amino acids: CASTPLGTGVPHEQYF. The covered CDR3 bases are TGTGCCAGCACTCCCCTGGGGACAGGGGTTCCCCACGAG.

Comments on this clone: The CDR3 end is not reached by the read, which stops 3 residues before it; the germline J gene fills it in. The chain uses TRBV5-1 and TRBJ1-1; D gene unclear. The V end lost 4 bases, the J end lost 6 bases, and 16 bases lay between the germline ends. The CDR3 is 14 amino acids. Looked up from germline, CDR1 is SGHRS and CDR2 is YFSETQ. CDR3: CASSRGPGGSEAFF. CDR3 bases read: TGCGCCAGCAGCAGAGGACCCGGCGGGTCTGAA.

On this clone itself: The read terminates 3 residues ahead of where the CDR3 ends, so the germline J gene completes it. This chain uses TRBV7-6 with TRBJ2-1, with 7 bases fitting TRBD2. V lost 1 base and J lost 3; bases outside the gene matches: 12. The CDR3 length is 18 residues. CDR1 and CDR2 (germline): SGHVS, FNYEAQ. Incomplete CDR3 DNA: TGTGCCAGCAGCTTAGTCTTAACGTCACTAGCGCACTACAATGAG. Translation gives CASSLVLTSLAHYNE. The entire CDR3 reads CASSLVLTSLAHYNEQFF.

On this clone: The CDR3 end falls 3 residues outside the read, so it is completed with the germline J gene. This rearrangement joins TRBV6-1 to TRBJ1-2; 7 nucleotides line up with TRBD1. Trimming cost V 0 bases and J 7 bases; bases outside gene matches: 5. This CDR3 region has 14 residues. The V gene's germline CDR1 is MNHNS and CDR2 SASEGT. Partial CDR3 DNA: TGTGCCAGCAGTGAAGCGGACAGGTGGGGTGGC. As protein: CASSEADRWGG. The full CDR3 protein is CASSEADRWGGYTF.

A note on this clone: The read gets to within 3 residues of the CDR3 end, and the germline J gene fills in the rest. V and J are TRBV30 and TRBJ2-1; TRBD2 might be the D (6 bases). Trimming removed 2 bases at V and 1 base at J, with 9 bases between. This CDR3 is built from 14 residues. The germline V gene has CDR1 GTSNPN and CDR2 SVGIG (reference sequence). The CDR3 DNA, read in part, is TGTGCCTGGAGTAGGGACTTTTCCTACAATGAG. Translation: CAWSRDFSYNE. In full, the CDR3 is CAWSRDFSYNEQFF.

As regards this clone: The read falls 3 residues short of the CDR3 end, and the missing part is taken from the germline J gene. The chain couples TRBV5-4 to TRBJ2-5; 7 bases match TRBD2. The junction had 6 bases not matched to a gene; V was cut back by 3 bases and J by 1 base. This CDR3 spans 15 amino acids. Germline CDR1 SGHNT, CDR2 YYREEE (reference sequence). The CDR3 protein is CASSSEGLVQETQYF. The covered CDR3 bases are TGTGCCAGCAGCTCAGAAGGACTAGTCCAAGAGACC.

Points on this clone: The read ends 3 residues before the CDR3 terminus; that terminus is restored from the germline J gene. V is TRBV12-3 or TRBV12-4 and J is TRBJ2-3; 12 bases are shared with TRBD2. With V trimmed by 6 bases and J by 5 bases, 3 bases remained unmatched. The CDR3 has 14 residues. The sequenced part of the CDR3 DNA is TGTGCCAGCAGCCCGGGACTAGCGGGAGATACG. As protein: CASSPGLAGDT. The full CDR3 protein reads CASSPGLAGDTQYF.

On this clone itself: Sequencing ends 3 residues short of the CDR3 end; the germline J gene provides the rest. This chain joins TRBV7-2 and TRBJ2-4; 8 bases are shared with TRBD1. This CDR3 comprises 15 residues. CDR1 is SGHTA and CDR2 is FQGNSA in the germline V gene. The CDR3 loop is CASSPTDRANYGQYF. CDR3 DNA (partial): TGTGCCAGCAGCCCCACGGACAGGGCAAACTATGGT.

The CDR3 region is CATSKGEGYEQYF. The covered CDR3 bases are TGTGCCACCTCGAAGGGGGAGGGATACGAG. The chain has TRBV2 and TRBJ2-7; D possibly corresponds to TRBD2 (7 bases). The CDR3 goes on 3 residues after the read ends, and that part is filled in from the germline J gene. V lost 10 bases and J 4 bases, leaving 17 bases between the germline ends. The germline V gene encodes CDR1 SNHLY and CDR2 FYNNEI. This CDR3 has 13 residues.

Comments on this clone: The read halts 3 residues ahead of the CDR3 end, with the missing end drawn from the germline J gene. The V call is TRBV7-6, the J call TRBJ1-2; D is unclear. The CDR3 covers 13 residues. The germline V gene encodes CDR1 SGHVS and CDR2 FNYEAQ. The part of the CDR3 DNA that was read is TGTGCCAGCAGCTTATCCCCCCAAAGGGGC. Protein product: CASSLSPQRG. The whole CDR3 sequence reads CASSLSPQRGYTF.

As to this clone: Read sequence stops 3 residues before the CDR3 end, and the germline J gene provides the missing end. The J gene is TRBJ1-2, the V gene TRBV7-9, with D maybe TRBD1 (6 bases). Germline lookup yields CDR1 SEHNR and CDR2 FQNEAQ (reference sequence). V lost 5 bases and J 6 bases, leaving 13 bases between the germline ends. The CDR3 is 13 amino acids. The CDR3 DNA, read in part, is TGTGCCAGCAGCCCGAGACAGGAGCATGGC. Its protein is CASSPRQEHG. The entire CDR3 is CASSPRQEHGYTF.

About this clone: The CDR3 end is not reached by the read, which stops 3 residues before it; the germline J gene fills it in. V usage is TRBV10-2 and J usage is TRBJ1-4; 8 positions agree with TRBD1. This CDR3 has 16 amino acids. The germline CDR1 and CDR2 sequences are WSHSY and SAAADI. The chain's CDR3 is CASSPGQERDNSPLFF. Partial CDR3 DNA: TGCGCCAGCAGCCCGGGACAGGAGCGAGATAATTCACCA.

Comment on this clone: The observed sequence ends 3 residues before the CDR3 terminus, with the missing tail filled in from the germline J gene. The chain recombines TRBV7-8 with TRBJ1-1, with TRBD1 identical over 9 bases. V was pared by 5 bases and J by 5 bases, with 12 bases of the junction left unmatched. The CDR3 length is 16 residues. Germline V lookup: CDR1 SGHVS, CDR2 FQNEAQ. The CDR3 sequence: CASSARTGALGTEAFF. The CDR3 DNA, read in part, is TGTGCCAGCAGCGCCCGGACAGGGGCCCTGGGGACTGAA.

Note on this clone: The read ends 3 residues before the CDR3 terminus; that terminus is restored from the germline J gene. The V and J genes are TRBV2 and TRBJ2-6, with a weak D call TRBD1 (5 bases). The germline V gene encodes CDR1 SNHLY and CDR2 FYNNEI. Trimming pared 7 bases from V and 0 bases from J, leaving 16 bases between. This CDR3 has 17 residues. The CDR3 bases that were read are TGTGCCAGCACCGACCCGACAGTTAGCTCTGGGGCCAACGTC. The encoded protein is CASTDPTVSSGANV. The complete CDR3 reads CASTDPTVSSGANVLTF.

A word on this clone: The read terminates 3 residues before the CDR3 end, so the remaining end is supplied by the germline J gene. The rearrangement uses TRBV12-3 or TRBV12-4 and TRBJ1-5; 7 positions agree with TRBD1. This CDR3 is 14 amino acids long. V lost 6 bases to trimming and J lost 3 bases; unmatched junction nucleotides: 5. The CDR3 protein is CASRIRGNNQPQHF. The part of the CDR3 DNA that was read is TGTGCCAGCAGAATCAGGGGGAACAATCAGCCC.

A remark on this clone: The DNA ends 3 residues before the CDR3 does, and the rest of the CDR3 is filled in from the germline J gene. This rearrangement joins TRBV20-1 to TRBJ1-2; possibly TRBD1 for D (6 bases). Trimming removed 1 base at V and 2 bases at J, with 11 bases between. Per germline, CDR1 DFQATT and CDR2 SNEGSKA (reference sequence). CDR3 length: 14 residues. Partial CDR3 DNA: TGCAGTGCTAGAGCCTTAGGACAGAACTATGGC. It yields the protein CSARALGQNYG. Given in full, the CDR3 is CSARALGQNYGYTF.

About this clone: The CDR3 end lies 3 residues beyond the end of the read and is filled in from the germline J gene. The rearrangement uses TRBV19 and TRBJ2-3, with 12 bases aligning to TRBD1. The CDR3 has 13 amino acids. In germline, CDR1 is LNHDA, CDR2 SQIVND (reference sequence). CDR3 protein: CASRDRGQETQYF. The covered CDR3 bases are TGTGCCAGTCGGGACAGGGGGCAGGAGACG.

On this clone: Sequencing ends 3 residues short of the CDR3 end; the germline J gene provides the rest. The chain employs TRBV29-1 and TRBJ2-5, with a weak D call TRBD1 (5 bases). The CDR3 length is 10 residues. The germline V gene encodes CDR1 SQVTM and CDR2 ANQGSEA. The CDR3 region is CSVGPDTQYF. The covered CDR3 bases are TGCAGCGTGGGGCCCGATACC.

On this clone: The read terminates 3 residues before the CDR3 end, so the remaining end is supplied by the germline J gene. The chain recombines TRBV5-4 with TRBJ1-5; TRBD1 agrees at 9 bases. Germline CDR1 and CDR2: SGHNT and YYREEE (reference sequence). The junction had 7 bases not matched to a gene; V was cut back by 5 bases and J by 7 bases. The CDR3 spans 14 residues. The CDR3 is CASSSDRGMQPQHF. The CDR3 DNA, read in part, is TGTGCCAGCAGTTCCGACAGGGGGATGCAGCCC.

Concerning this clone: The read ends 3 residues shy of where the CDR3 ends; the end is completed using the germline J gene. This sequence joins TRBV7-6 and TRBJ1-2; D not resolved. This CDR3 comprises 16 residues. In germline, CDR1 is SGHVS, CDR2 FNYEAQ. This chain's CDR3 is CASSYGGLSSSYDYTF. CDR3 bases read: TGTGCCAGCAGCTACGGTGGGCTCTCGAGCTCCTACGAC.

About this clone: From the germline J gene comes the end of the CDR3, since the read stops 3 residues before it. This sequence joins TRBV5-5 and TRBJ1-4, with 10 bases matching TRBD1. V was clipped by 3 bases and J by 4 bases; unmatched bases: 0. The germline CDR1 and CDR2 sequences are SGHKS and YYEKEE (reference sequence). This CDR3 is built from 14 residues. The CDR3 bases that were read are TGTGCCAGCAGCTGGACAGGGGGTAATGAAAAA. Its protein product is CASSWTGGNEK. The whole CDR3 region reads CASSWTGGNEKLFF.

Details on this clone: With the read ending 3 residues before the CDR3 end, the germline J gene is used to fill in that end. J is TRBJ2-2 and V is TRBV20-1; 7 positions agree with TRBD2. The junction had 14 bases not matched to a gene; V was cut back by 6 bases and J by 4 bases. Germline V lookup: CDR1 DFQATT, CDR2 SNEGSKA (reference sequence). CDR3 size: 16 residues. The part of the CDR3 DNA that was read is TGCAGTGCGATTTACGAGAGGACTAGTATCACCGGGGAG. It codes for CSAIYERTSITGE. The whole CDR3 protein reads CSAIYERTSITGELFF.

With regard to this clone: The read comes to an end 3 residues before the CDR3 does, leaving the germline J gene to fill in the end. The chain uses TRBV29-1 and TRBJ2-5; D might be TRBD2 (6 bases). Germline lookup yields CDR1 SQVTM and CDR2 ANQGSEA. The CDR3 is 14 amino acids. V dropped 4 bases and J dropped 0 bases, with 12 bases sitting between them. The sequenced CDR3 bases are TGCAGCGTTGCGGGGGTTGGGTACCAAGAGACC. This encodes CSVAGVGYQET. The full-length CDR3 reads as CSVAGVGYQETQYF. Supplemented by reference TRBV29-1 and TRBJ2-5, the full variable domain reads SAVISQKPSRDICQRGTSLTIQCQVDSQVTMMFWYRQQPGQSLTLIATANQGSEATYESGFVIDKFPISRPNLTFSTLTVSNMSPEDSSIYLCSVAGVGYQETQYFGPGTRLLVL.